The clone carrying this TCR beta chain was recorded many times. Its antigen remains unidentified. TCR beta CDR3 regions were amplified from RNA. Researchers ran a first-round RT-PCR on the TCR CDR3 using the HTBI primer set. Each CDR3 protein is one row after TCRdb ran MiXCR on the multiplex PCR reads. The sample carries roughly 550,000 distinct CDR3 sequences, 15% to 20% recorded once. These data are taken from a study of T cells in Graves' hyperthyroidism and ophthalmopathy. General study results and limits: Blood also carried most thyroid clonotypes expanded above 0.001.

V lost 6 bases, J lost 0 bases, and 9 bases lay in between. The CDR3 length is 13 residues. Germline-derived CDR1 and CDR2 are DFQATT and SNEGSKA (reference sequence). For ophthalmopathy patients, the Clinical Activity Score was at least 3 and the NOSPECS grade at least 4; duration was under 3 months. Criteria for exclusion of patients were uncontrolled infection, other autoimmune disease, pregnancy or lactation. The sequencing input was blood. This receptor was obtained from a woman between 25 and 40 years old with Graves' ophthalmopathy. V usage is TRBV20-1 and J usage is TRBJ1-5; no reliable D call. CDR3 sequence reads: CSAKGTSNQPQHF. DNA of the CDR3: TGCAGTGCCAAGGGCACTAGCAATCAGCCCCAGCATTTT.